These 15 T cell receptor beta chains originate from one sample sequenced in a study of persistence of HIV-infected CD4 T cells. Their specific antigens are unknown. Lysates of CMV-infected fibroblasts at approximately 9.6 ug/mL stimulated these cells. Sorted nonresponding memory CD4+ T cells were CD40L-negative, CD69-negative, CD45RO-high. Sequencing used immunoSEQ version 4 in survey mode. The method was immunoSEQ multiplex PCR; TCRdb's version includes in-frame clones alone and lacks a portion of them. The sample has around 35,000 clones, approximately 84% seen once. Sequenced material: CD4+ T cells sorted from PBMCs after approximately 20-hour stimulation, taken from a patient who received antiretroviral therapy. The receptors shown here come from an adult man with HIV who was CMV-seropositive.

The genes are TRBV5-6 and TRBJ1-1; no clear D. The CDR3 is made up of 12 amino acids. Germline CDR1 reads SGHDT; CDR2 reads YYEEEE. V dropped 3 bases and J dropped 1 base, with 4 bases sitting between them. CDR3 in amino acids: CASSYRNTEAFF. In nucleotides, the CDR3 is TGTGCCAGCAGCTACCGGAACACTGAAGCTTTCTTT.

The chain uses TRBV20-1 and TRBJ2-7; D not certain. V was trimmed by 6 bases and J by 4 bases, leaving 7 bases between them. The CDR3 spans 10 residues. Looked up from germline, CDR1 is DFQATT and CDR2 is SNEGSKA (reference sequence). The CDR3 here is CSAPLYEQYF. CDR3 DNA: TGCAGTGCCCCTCTATACGAGCAGTACTTC.

The chain has TRBV6-5 and TRBJ1-1; 11 nucleotides match TRBD1. Trimming took 6 bases from V and 3 from J; bases not matched to a gene: 6. The length of the CDR3 is 15 residues. From germline, CDR1 is MNHEY and CDR2 SVGAGI. The DNA of the CDR3 is TGTGCCAGCAGGGACAGGGGGCAAGGTCACACTGAAGCTTTCTTT. It yields the protein CASRDRGQGHTEAFF.

The rearrangement joins TRBV18 to TRBJ1-1, with no clear D. The CDR3 consists of 15 residues. CDR1 and CDR2 (germline): KGHSH, LQKENI. The V gene lost 2 bases and the J gene lost 4 bases, with 14 bases spanning the gap. CDR3 residues: CASSPTNPPGTEAFF. In DNA form, the CDR3 reads TGTGCCAGCTCACCAACCAACCCTCCGGGCACTGAAGCTTTCTTT.

This rearrangement joins TRBV7-2 to TRBJ1-5; D is perhaps TRBD1 (6 bases). Germline CDR1 reads SGHTA; CDR2 reads FQGNSA. Between the trimmed V and J ends, which lost 5 bases and 3 bases, there was a span of 17 bases. This CDR3 comprises 16 residues. DNA for the CDR3: TGTGCCAGCAGCCCCCCGGCTGGGGGGCTCAATCAGCCCCAGCATTTT. Its translation is CASSPPAGGLNQPQHF.

The CDR3 reads CASSVRGSGANVLTF. The CDR3 DNA is TGTGCCAGCAGCGTAAGGGGATCTGGGGCCAACGTCCTGACTTTC. J is TRBJ2-6 and V is TRBV9, with D possibly matching TRBD1 (5 bases). The CDR3 is made up of 15 amino acids. V lost 1 base and J lost 1, with 6 bases in between. Germline V CDR1 and CDR2: SGDLS, YYNGEE.

This CDR3 reads CATSRAVSYGYTF. CDR3 coding DNA: TGTGCCACCAGCAGAGCAGTCAGCTATGGCTACACCTTC. The chain links TRBV15 to TRBJ1-2; D unresolved. The CDR3 is 13 residues long. Germline-derived CDR1 and CDR2 are LNHNV and YYDKDF (reference sequence). Trimming shortened V by 1 base and J by 4 bases, and 7 bases separated the two germline ends.

Written as DNA, the CDR3 is TGTGCCAGCAAGACAGGGACGAGGGGCTATGGCTACACCTTC. It codes for CASKTGTRGYGYTF. This chain connects TRBV2 to TRBJ1-2; 7 nucleotides align to TRBD1. There are 14 residues in the CDR3. Germline trimming cut 7 bases from V and 4 bases from J; bases unmatched to any gene: 9. Germline CDR1 SNHLY, CDR2 FYNNEI.

The CDR3 region has the DNA TGCGCCAGCACCGCGGGGAGCTACAATGAGCAGTTCTTC. Translation: CASTAGSYNEQFF. The rearrangement links TRBV5-1 to TRBJ2-1, with D perhaps TRBD2 (6 bases). V lost 6 bases and J 3 bases, leaving 10 bases between the germline ends. CDR3 size: 13 residues. Germline V gene data show CDR1 as SGHRS and CDR2 as YFSETQ.

This chain connects TRBV6-4 to TRBJ1-2; perhaps TRBD1 as D (5 bases). This CDR3 comprises 12 residues. Germline values: CDR1 MRHNA, CDR2 SNTAGT. Trimming removed 5 bases at V and 7 bases at J, with 11 bases between. CDR3 amino acids: CASSSSGGGYTF. CDR3 sequence (DNA): TGTGCCAGCAGTTCCTCCGGGGGTGGCTACACCTTC.

V and J are TRBV27 and TRBJ1-2; 10 nucleotides agree with TRBD1. Germline loops: CDR1 MNHEY, CDR2 SMNVEV (reference sequence). This CDR3 has 13 amino acids. J lost 13 bases, V lost 2 bases, and 7 bases had no gene match. The CDR3: CASSLRDRGRLTF. The CDR3 nucleotides are TGTGCCAGCAGTTTACGAGACAGGGGGCGTCTCACCTTC.

V gene TRBV15 combines with J gene TRBJ1-3, with D unclear. With 0 bases removed from V and 0 bases from J, the gap between germline ends came to 3 bases. The CDR3 length is 14 residues. Germline V gene lookup returns CDR1 LNHNV and CDR2 YYDKDF (reference sequence). CDR3 region: CATSRESSGNTIYF. The CDR3 DNA is TGTGCCACCAGCAGAGAAAGCTCTGGAAACACCATATATTTT.

The gene calls are TRBV28 and TRBJ1-3, with 9 bases lining up with TRBD1. The length of the CDR3 is 20 residues. Germline lookup yields CDR1 MDHEN and CDR2 SYDVKM. The J segment lost 0 bases and the V segment lost 6 bases, leaving 18 bases of the junction unmatched. The CDR3 sequence is CASRLIGVGTGSNSGNTIYF. In DNA form, the CDR3 reads TGTGCCAGCAGACTAATTGGGGTTGGGACAGGGTCCAACTCTGGAAACACCATATATTTT.

The chain combines TRBV19 with TRBJ1-5; D remains ambiguous. CDR3 length: 15 amino acids. V lost 2 bases, J lost 2 bases, and 10 bases lay in between. Germline V gene data show CDR1 as LNHDA and CDR2 as SQIVND (reference sequence). This chain's CDR3 is CASSITQQGNQPQHF. The CDR3 DNA sequence: TGTGCCAGTAGTATAACGCAGCAGGGCAATCAGCCCCAGCATTTT.

V is TRBV7-8 and J is TRBJ1-3; D ambiguous. V gave up 5 bases and J gave up 0 bases, with 14 bases separating them. This CDR3 spans 16 amino acids. Per germline, CDR1 SGHVS and CDR2 FQNEAQ. The CDR3: CASSITSVGSGNTIYF. The CDR3 DNA reads as TGTGCCAGCAGCATAACAAGTGTCGGCTCTGGAAACACCATATATTTT.